This is a list of T cell receptor beta chains from one sample in a study of control samples from healthy donors and cancer patients. The data were produced by immunoSEQ multiplex PCR, yet TCRdb's version contains in-frame clones alone and is incomplete. The repertoire holds roughly 120,000 clones, more than 85% seen once, with roughly 2.6% in the top ten. Material for sequencing was blood. These receptor sequences come from a young man in good health. Both conserved end residues are part of each CDR3. D genes are given only for firm matches. Only some rows state a clone size, as once, few, many or a class for expanded clones.

clone_size j_call d_call v_call cdr3_nt cdr3_aa
- TRBJ1-1 - TRBV5-1 TGCGCCAGCGGCGAAGTCGGGGGATCGAACACTGAAGCTTTCTTT CASGEVGGSNTEAFF
- TRBJ1-2 - TRBV5-1 TGCGCCAGCAGCTATGGAGGGGCCTATGGCTACACCTTC CASSYGGAYGYTF
- TRBJ2-1 - TRBV21-1 TGTGCCAGCAGCGCCCCGTACAATGAGCAGTTCTTC CASSAPYNEQFF
- TRBJ1-3 - TRBV28 TGTGCCTCCTCGGGTTGGCAGGGAGGTGGAAACACCATATATTTT CASSGWQGGGNTIYF
- TRBJ1-1 - TRBV7-6 TGTGCCAGCAGCTTAGAGGGCGGTGAAGCTTTCTTT CASSLEGGEAFF
- TRBJ1-2 - TRBV6-5 TGTGCCAGCAGCGGCTCGGGTTATGGCTACACCTTC CASSGSGYGYTF
- TRBJ1-5 - TRBV24-1 TGTGCCACCAGCCCCTCAAGAGGCCAGCCCCAGCATTTT CATSPSRGQPQHF
- TRBJ1-2 - TRBV25-1 TGTGCCAGCAGCCCCCCCGGCCGGGGGCGCATCGATGGCTACACCTTC CASSPPGRGRIDGYTF
- TRBJ2-3 - TRBV9 TGTGCCAGCAGCCCTTTGACAGAGGCCACAGATACGCAGTATTTT CASSPLTEATDTQYF
- TRBJ1-3 - TRBV30 TGTGCCTGGAGTGTGGGTTCTCGCTCTGGAAACACCATATATTTT CAWSVGSRSGNTIYF
- TRBJ2-5 - TRBV20-1 TGCAGTGCTAAGTGGGGGGAGACCCAGTACTTC CSAKWGETQYF
- TRBJ2-5 TRBD1 TRBV7-2 TGTGCCAGCAGCTTCAAGACAGGGGCAGAGACCCAGTACTTC CASSFKTGAETQYF
- TRBJ1-1 - TRBV6-5 TGTGCCAGCAGTTACGAAGAGAACACTGAGGCTTTCTTT CASSYEENTEAFF
- TRBJ2-2 - TRBV4-2 TGTGCCAGCAGCCAAGTTGAGGCCGGGGAGCTGTTTTTT CASSQVEAGELFF
- TRBJ1-2 - TRBV27 TGTGCCACCAGGGGACGGGGCGGAGATGTTTACTATGGCTACACCTTC CATRGRGGDVYYGYTF
- TRBJ1-2 - TRBV12-5 TGTGCTAGTGCCGTGGGGTTTAACTATGGCTACACCTTC CASAVGFNYGYTF
- TRBJ1-2 - TRBV24-1 TGTGCCACCAGTGGCGGGGGGCGAGTGGATGGCTACACCTTC CATSGGGRVDGYTF
- TRBJ2-1 - TRBV9 TGTGCCAGCAGCGCCCCGGACCAGACACTTCAGAACAATGAGCAGTTCTTC CASSAPDQTLQNNEQFF
- TRBJ1-1 - TRBV14 TGTGCCAGCAGCCAAGATCTGTTTGGCCTCCGGAGGGCTGAAGCTTTCTTT CASSQDLFGLRRAEAFF
- TRBJ2-2 - TRBV6-4 TGTGCCAGCAGTGCCGGGACCACGGGGACCGGGGAGCTGTTTTTT CASSAGTTGTGELFF
once TRBJ1-2 - TRBV7-8 TGTGCCAGCAGCTTAGCTGGGGGGGGCTACACCTTC CASSLAGGGYTF
- TRBJ2-7 TRBD2 TRBV6-1 TGTGCCAGCAGTGAAGTAGCGGGGGGATCCTACGAGCAGTACTTC CASSEVAGGSYEQYF
few TRBJ2-1 - TRBV6-4 TGTGCCAGCAGTGACTCGGACCGGGGAGAGCAGTTCTTC CASSDSDRGEQFF
- TRBJ2-3 - TRBV5-6 TGTGCCAGCAGCTTGGTCCAAAACCCAGATACGCAGTATTTT CASSLVQNPDTQYF
- TRBJ1-1 TRBD1 TRBV7-9 TGTGCCAGCAGCTCCCAGACAGGGGAATATGAAGCTTTCTTT CASSSQTGEYEAFF
- TRBJ2-6 - TRBV5-5 TGTGCCAGCAGCTTCGCAGGGATTGGAGCTTCTGGGGCCAACGTCCTGACTTTC CASSFAGIGASGANVLTF
- TRBJ2-5 - TRBV7-2 TGTGCCAGCAGCTTAAATCGGGACCTCAGGACCCAGTACTTC CASSLNRDLRTQYF
- TRBJ2-5 TRBD2 TRBV5-1 TGCGCCAGCAGCTTGACGACGGGGGGTATGGAGACCCAGTACTTC CASSLTTGGMETQYF
- TRBJ2-2 - TRBV9 TGTGCCAGCAGCCCCTGGGACACCCTTGACGGGGAGCTGTTTTTT CASSPWDTLDGELFF
- TRBJ1-2 - TRBV28 TGTGCCAGCAGTCCACCACCCGGTCGGGATGGCTACACCTTC CASSPPPGRDGYTF
- TRBJ1-5 - TRBV2 TGTGCCAGCCTTCCCGGGCCCAATCAGCCCCAGCATTTT CASLPGPNQPQHF
- TRBJ2-6 TRBD2 TRBV6-2/TRBV6-3 TGTGCCAGCAGTTACCCCCCCCGGGGAGGGACGACCGGGGCCAACGTCCTGACTTTC CASSYPPRGGTTGANVLTF
- TRBJ2-3 - TRBV5-1 TGCGCCAGCAGCTTGACGGACCTTAGCACAGATACGCAGTATTTT CASSLTDLSTDTQYF
- TRBJ1-1 - TRBV5-1 TGCGCCAGCAGTATAGGGGCCACTGAAGCTTTCTTT CASSIGATEAFF
few TRBJ1-6 - TRBV3-1/TRBV3-2 TGTGCCAGCAGCCAAGATTTCGGTGGTTCACCCCTCCACTTT CASSQDFGGSPLHF
- TRBJ2-5 - TRBV7-9 TGTGCCAGCAGCTTAATGGGGGAGACCCAGTACTTC CASSLMGETQYF
- TRBJ2-2 TRBD2 TRBV2 TGTGCCAGCAGAGCCCCGGCGGGGGGGACCGGGGAGCTGTTTTTT CASRAPAGGTGELFF
- TRBJ2-5 - TRBV3-1/TRBV3-2 TGTGCCAGCAGCCAAGTAGTCGGGCAAGAGACCCAGTACTTC CASSQVVGQETQYF
- TRBJ1-6 - TRBV5-1 TGCGCCAGCAGCTTGGACGGAAACTATAATTCACCCCTCCACTTT CASSLDGNYNSPLHF
- TRBJ2-2 - TRBV19 TGTGCCAGTAGTCGGCGAGGCGACACCGGGGAGCTGTTTTTT CASSRRGDTGELFF
- TRBJ1-2 - TRBV19 TGTGCCAGTAGTCAAGACTATGGCTACACCTTC CASSQDYGYTF
- TRBJ2-1 TRBD2 TRBV6-5 TGTGCCAGCAGTACTAGCGGGGGGATCTACAATGAGCAGTTCTTC CASSTSGGIYNEQFF
- TRBJ2-7 - TRBV3-1/TRBV3-2 TGTGCCAGCAGCCAAGGGACAGATTCCTACGAGCAGTACTTC CASSQGTDSYEQYF
- TRBJ1-6 TRBD1 TRBV11-3 TGTGCCAGCAGCCCCGGGACAGGGGTTTTCGGTTCACCCCTCCACTTT CASSPGTGVFGSPLHF
few TRBJ2-7 - TRBV2 TGTGCCAGCAAGGCAATCTACGAGCAGTACTTC CASKAIYEQYF
- TRBJ1-1 - TRBV25-1 TGTGCCAGCAGTGAATATCCAAGAAGGAACACTGAAGCTTTCTTT CASSEYPRRNTEAFF
- TRBJ2-5 - TRBV24-1 TGTGCCACCAGTGATCGCTTGACTAGATCAGAGACCCAGTACTTC CATSDRLTRSETQYF
- TRBJ2-2 - TRBV18 TGTGCCAGCTCACCGGCCGGGGCCTTGCTTGCGAGAGTCAACACCGGGGAGCTGTTTTTT CASSPAGALLARVNTGELFF
- TRBJ2-6 - TRBV24-1 TGTGCCACCAGTACCGGGTCCACTTCCTCTGGGGCCAACGTCCTGACTTTC CATSTGSTSSGANVLTF
- TRBJ1-1 - TRBV2 TGTGCCAGCGGCGAGTCTGGGATAAGGGGTTTCTTT CASGESGIRGFF
- TRBJ1-2 - TRBV7-2 TGTGCCAGCAGCTTAGGACAGGCCAACTATGGCTACACCTTC CASSLGQANYGYTF
- TRBJ2-4 - TRBV5-6 TGTGCCAGCAGCTTTACCAGGCAAAGGGGCAAAAACATTCAGTACTTC CASSFTRQRGKNIQYF
- TRBJ2-7 - TRBV28 TGTGCCAGCAGTTCGGACCCGGGACAACCCGAGCAGTACTTC CASSSDPGQPEQYF
- TRBJ2-7 TRBD1 TRBV11-2 TGTGCCAGCAGCTTCCGGGACAGGGGATGGGAAACCTACGAGCAGTACTTC CASSFRDRGWETYEQYF
- TRBJ1-2 - TRBV9 TGTGCCAGCAGCGCGGAGAATGGCTACACCTTC CASSAENGYTF
- TRBJ1-4 - TRBV7-9 TGTGCCAGCAGCTTCAGTAACAGGGAAAAACTGTTTTTT CASSFSNREKLFF
- TRBJ1-1 - TRBV30 TGTGCCTGGAGACAGGTAATGAACACTGAAGCTTTCTTT CAWRQVMNTEAFF